The next 27 T cell receptor beta chains were all read from a single sample in a study of neurological immune-mediated disorders. In TCRdb, the 5' RACE reads were re-called with MiXCR into one record per CDR3 protein. The table lists approximately 26,000 distinct CDR3 sequences, 3% to 3.5% of them singletons. The sample consisted of PBMCs. These receptors came from a woman aged 25 to 39 with multiple sclerosis.

This clonotype has ten or more counts. This chain uses TRBV5-1 with TRBJ2-7; 7 nucleotides match TRBD1. With 5 bases clipped from V and 5 bases from J, the junction kept 10 bases outside the gene matches. The CDR3 spans 14 residues. Germline assignment: CDR1 SGHRS and CDR2 YFSETQ. The CDR3: CASSQQGTLNEQYF. The CDR3 nucleotides read TGCGCCAGCAGTCAACAGGGGACCTTAAACGAGCAGTACTTC.

This clonotype showed up many times. This chain links TRBV7-2 with TRBJ2-3; D uncertain. This CDR3 contains 15 residues. Looked up from germline, CDR1 is SGHTA and CDR2 is FQGNSA. The V end lost 2 bases, the J end lost 0 bases, and 9 bases lay between the germline ends. For the CDR3, the DNA is TGTGCCAGCAGCTTACATCTTCCTAGCACAGATACGCAGTATTTT. This codes for CASSLHLPSTDTQYF.

This clonotype appeared many times. J is TRBJ2-4 and V is TRBV4-1, with TRBD2 as a possible D gene (6 bases). The length of the CDR3 is 15 residues. V was cut by 3 bases and J by 7 bases, with 16 bases left in between. CDR1 is MGHRA and CDR2 is YSYEKL in the germline V gene. CDR3 coding DNA: TGCGCCAGCAGCCATGTGGGCGGAGGGGAGAACATTCAGTACTTC. Translated, it gives CASSHVGGGENIQYF.

This clonotype was observed a few times. This chain joins TRBV20-1 and TRBJ1-1; D is unresolved. The germline V and J ends were trimmed by 6 bases and 4 bases, with 24 bases remaining between them. CDR3 length: 16 amino acids. CDR1 and CDR2 from the germline V gene are DFQATT and SNEGSKA (reference sequence). This CDR3 reads CSACILGKGTFTEAFF. The CDR3 DNA reads as TGCAGTGCCTGTATTTTGGGGAAGGGAACATTCACTGAAGCTTTCTTT.

Ten or more counts support this clonotype. The chain is built from TRBV7-2 and TRBJ2-3; TRBD2 aligns across 8 bases. The length of the CDR3 is 14 residues. Germline CDR1 reads SGHTA; CDR2 reads FQGNSA. The ends lost 3 bases at V and 5 bases at J; junction bases unmatched: 4. CDR3 sequence reads: CASSFRLAGDTQYF. In nucleotides, the CDR3 is TGTGCCAGCAGCTTTAGGCTAGCGGGAGATACGCAGTATTTT.

This clonotype was observed at least ten times. The junction and the germline gene differ at one end; a read error may be behind it. The gene calls are TRBV20-1 and TRBJ2-7, with 12 bases lining up with TRBD2. Germline CDR1 DFQATT, CDR2 SNEGSKA (reference sequence). The CDR3 contains 16 residues. The DNA for the CDR3 is TGCAGTGCGAGAGGACTAGCGGGACGTACCTCCTACGAGCAGTACTTC. Protein: CSARGLAGRTSYEQYF.

This clonotype is medium-sized (0.01 to 0.1%) within its sample. This rearrangement joins TRBV5-1 to TRBJ2-1; TRBD2 agrees at 11 bases. This CDR3 has 16 residues. The V and J ends lost 1 base and 5 bases, in that order; junction bases with no gene match: 5. Germline CDR1 and CDR2: SGHRS and YFSETQ. CDR3 amino acids: CASSLLLAGENNEQFF. The CDR3 region has the DNA TGCGCCAGCAGCTTGCTACTAGCGGGAGAGAACAATGAGCAGTTCTTC. Supplemented by reference TRBV5-1 and TRBJ2-1, the full variable domain reads KAGVTQTPRYLIKTRGQQVTLSCSPISGHRSVSWYQQTPGQGLQFLFEYFSETQRNKGNFPGRFSGRQFSNSRSEMNVSTLELGDSALYLCASSLLLAGENNEQFFGPGTRLTVL.

The count of this clonotype is one. Here the CDR3 omits its conserved ending phenylalanine or tryptophan, so a read error is the likely source. The chain employs TRBV6-2 or TRBV6-3 and TRBJ2-7; 8 positions match TRBD1. The CDR3 is made up of 14 amino acids. CDR1 and CDR2 from the germline V gene are MNHEY and SVGEGT. The junction had 8 bases not matched to a gene; V was cut back by 5 bases and J by 5 bases. The CDR3 nucleotides read TGTGCCAGCAGTACGCGACAGGGGAGGAACGAGCAGTACAAC. Its protein is CASSTRQGRNEQYN.

The table lists this clonotype with many counts. The gene calls are TRBV4-3 and TRBJ1-5; 11 bases fit TRBD1. V was clipped by 0 bases and J by 0 bases; unmatched bases: 10. CDR3 size: 20 residues. The germline V gene has CDR1 LGHNA and CDR2 YSLEER. CDR3 nucleotides: TGCGCCAGCAGCCAAGACTGGACAGGGGGCTGGGGCTATAGCAATCAGCCCCAGCATTTT. Its translation is CASSQDWTGGWGYSNQPQHF.

This clonotype has a count of ten or more. The rearrangement joins TRBV20-1 to TRBJ2-1; D might be TRBD1 or TRBD2, each matching 5 bases. V shed 3 bases and J shed 6 bases, with 12 bases lying between them. The CDR3 contains 13 residues. CDR1 is DFQATT, CDR2 SNEGSKA, per germline (reference sequence). The DNA of the CDR3 is TGCAGTGCTAGGAGGGATAGGGGCAATGAGCAGTTCTTC. Residues: CSARRDRGNEQFF.

This clonotype was detected ten times or more. CDR3 in amino acids: CASSLAGDGYTF. The CDR3 DNA reads TGTGCCAGCAGCTTAGCGGGGGATGGCTACACCTTC. The chain has TRBV7-2 and TRBJ1-2, with D possibly being TRBD1 (5 bases). The CDR3 consists of 12 residues. Trimming removed 0 bases from V and 6 bases from J, with 5 bases in between. Germline assignment: CDR1 SGHTA and CDR2 FQGNSA. Complete variable domain (other parts from reference TRBV7-2 and TRBJ1-2): GAGVSQSPSNKVTEKGKDVELRCDPISGHTALYWYRQSLGQGLEFLIYFQGNSAPDKSGLPSDRFSAERTGGSVSTLTIQRTQQEDSAVYLCASSLAGDGYTFGSGTRLTVV.

The V call is TRBV7-8, the J call TRBJ2-1; 12 bases line up with TRBD2. Germline V gene lookup returns CDR1 SGHVS and CDR2 FQNEAQ. With 5 bases clipped from V and 3 bases from J, the junction kept 8 bases outside the gene matches. The length of the CDR3 is 17 residues. CDR3 DNA: TGTGCCAGCAGCCTCTGGCAGACTAGCGGGGGCTACAATGAGCAGTTCTTC. It specifies CASSLWQTSGGYNEQFF.

To note about this clonotype: An end of the junction does not agree with germline; a read error may underlie this. The chain combines TRBV5-5 with TRBJ1-5; 8 bases agree with TRBD1. CDR1 and CDR2 (germline): SGHKS, YYEKEE (reference sequence). This CDR3 contains 15 residues. CDR3: CASSPVGRGLQPQNF. The CDR3, as DNA: TGTGCCAGCAGCCCGGTGGGCAGGGGGCTTCAGCCCCAGAATTTT.

This clonotype appeared many times. The CDR3 here is CASSETGTSGANVLTF. The CDR3 region has the DNA TGTGCCAGCTCCGAAACAGGGACCTCTGGGGCCAACGTCCTGACTTTC. The chain couples TRBV7-3 to TRBJ2-6; D is possibly TRBD1 (6 bases). CDR1 and CDR2 from the germline V gene are SGHTA and FQGTGA. There are 16 residues in the CDR3. V was pared by 8 bases and J by 0 bases, with 14 bases between.

This clonotype occurred many times. The chain joins TRBV7-8 to TRBJ1-5; no firm D call. From germline, CDR1 is SGHVS and CDR2 FQNEAQ. The CDR3 has 20 amino acids. Deletions cut 2 bases from V and 1 base from J, with 24 bases between. CDR3 amino acids: CASSLSLVGGALGSNQPQHF. CDR3 nucleotides: TGTGCCAGCAGCTTAAGTCTGGTCGGCGGAGCTCTAGGGAGCAATCAGCCCCAGCATTTT.

The chain employs TRBV9 and TRBJ1-1; D gene uncertain. Germline V gene sequence: CDR1 SGDLS, CDR2 YYNGEE. Trimming removed 4 bases at V and 2 bases at J, with 12 bases between. The CDR3 has 14 residues. Here the CDR3 reads CASSTTTQNTEAFF. CDR3 nucleotides: TGTGCCAGCAGCACTACGACTCAAAACACTGAAGCTTTCTTT. Variable domain in full (rest from reference TRBV9 and TRBJ1-1): DSGVTQTPKHLITATGQRVTLRCSPRSGDLSVYWYQQSLDQGLQFLIQYYNGEERAKGNILERFSAQQFPDLHSELNLSSLELGDSALYFCASSTTTQNTEAFFGQGTRLTVV.

This clonotype was counted ten times or more. The chain is built from TRBV3-1 and TRBJ2-7; D perhaps matches TRBD2 (5 bases). The CDR3 is 15 amino acids. CDR1 is LGHDT, CDR2 YNNKEL, per germline (reference sequence). V gave up 1 base and J gave up 7 bases, with 17 bases separating them. In nucleotides, the CDR3 is TGTGCCAGCAGCCAAGTCTTCTTGGACTGGGAAGAGCAGTACTTC. This translates into CASSQVFLDWEEQYF.

This clonotype was seen ten or more times. The chain joins TRBV4-3 to TRBJ2-5; 8 bases are shared with TRBD2. CDR1 and CDR2 (germline): LGHNA, YSLEER. The CDR3 has 17 residues. The V gene end was trimmed by 1 base and the J gene end by 5 bases; junction bases not matched to a gene: 12. Written as DNA, the CDR3 is TGCGCCAGCAGCCAAGGCCCGCCGGGGATAGCGGGGGAGACCCAGTACTTC. It encodes CASSQGPPGIAGETQYF.

By its share, this clonotype is large (0.1 to 1%). The rearrangement links TRBV7-6 to TRBJ2-1, with 11 bases fitting TRBD2. CDR1 is SGHVS and CDR2 is FNYEAQ in the germline V gene. J lost 2 bases, V lost 0 bases, and 3 bases had no gene match. The CDR3 loop spans 17 amino acids. The CDR3 reads CASSLAVAGGPYNEQFF. The CDR3 DNA reads TGTGCCAGCAGCTTAGCGGTAGCGGGAGGGCCCTACAATGAGCAGTTCTTC. The full variable domain, its missing parts supplied by reference TRBV7-6 and TRBJ2-1, is GAGVSQSPRYKVTKRGQDVALRCDPISGHVSLYWYRQALGQGPEFLTYFNYEAQQDKSGLPNDRFSAERPEGSISTLTIQRTEQRDSAMYRCASSLAVAGGPYNEQFFGPGTRLTVL.

At least ten counts were recorded for this clonotype. The chain employs TRBV11-2 and TRBJ2-5; TRBD2 agrees at 13 bases. Trimming cost V 6 bases and J 4 bases; bases outside gene matches: 8. The germline V gene has CDR1 SGHAT and CDR2 FQNNGV. This CDR3 contains 16 residues. The CDR3 protein is CASRFGLAGAGETQYF. The CDR3 nucleotides are TGTGCCAGCAGATTTGGACTAGCGGGGGCTGGAGAGACCCAGTACTTC. The variable domain in full, completed from reference TRBV11-2 and TRBJ2-5, reads EAGVAQSPRYKIIEKRQSVAFWCNPISGHATLYWYQQILGQGPKLLIQFQNNGVVDDSQLPKDRFSAERLKGVDSTLKIQPAKLEDSAVYLCASRFGLAGAGETQYFGPGTRLLVL.

This clonotype was seen at least ten times. The V call is TRBV7-8, the J call TRBJ2-5; D unclear. This CDR3 region has 14 residues. V shed 2 bases and J shed 5 bases, with 12 bases lying between them. The germline CDR1 and CDR2 sequences are SGHVS and FQNEAQ. CDR3 in amino acids: CASSLRLLLETQYF. CDR3 sequence (DNA): TGTGCCAGCAGCTTACGTTTGTTACTGGAGACCCAGTACTTC. Filled out from reference TRBV7-8 and TRBJ2-5, the complete variable domain reads GAGVSQSPRYKVAKRGQDVALRCDPISGHVSLFWYQQALGQGPEFLTYFQNEAQLDKSGLPSDRFFAERPEGSVSTLKIQRTQQEDSAVYLCASSLRLLLETQYFGPGTRLLVL.

This clonotype was recorded at least ten times. The CDR3 nucleotides are TGCAGTGCTACCCCCACAGGTCAGAGTGGCTATGGCTACACCTTC. Translating it yields CSATPTGQSGYGYTF. The chain links TRBV20-1 to TRBJ1-2, with a weak D call TRBD1 (5 bases). Germline lookup yields CDR1 DFQATT and CDR2 SNEGSKA (reference sequence). Trimming stripped 4 bases from V and 4 bases from J, with 19 bases between. This CDR3 is 15 amino acids long.

This clonotype was observed at least ten times. Possible read error: a much larger clone is one base away. The V and J genes are TRBV20-1 and TRBJ2-6, with 7 bases fitting TRBD1. CDR1 is DFQATT and CDR2 is SNEGSKA in the germline V gene (reference sequence). The length of the CDR3 is 18 residues. The CDR3 nucleotides are TGCAGTGCTAGAGATCCGAGACAGGGAACCTCTGGGGCCAAAGTCCTGACTTTC. Its translation is CSARDPRQGTSGAKVLTF.

This clonotype has a count of ten or more. The chain joins TRBV3-1 to TRBJ2-7, with D tentatively TRBD2 (6 bases). The ends were cut back, 5 bases at V and 5 bases at J, with 19 bases in the middle. The CDR3 consists of 15 residues. CDR1 LGHDT and CDR2 YNNKEL come from the germline V gene (reference sequence). CDR3 in amino acids: CASSTTATSLDEQYF. DNA of the CDR3: TGTGCCAGCAGCACGACCGCGACTAGTTTGGACGAGCAGTACTTC.

This clonotype has ten or more counts. The rearrangement joins TRBV28 to TRBJ2-1, with D possibly matching TRBD2 (6 bases). There are 17 residues in the CDR3. Germline values: CDR1 MDHEN, CDR2 SYDVKM. The V and J ends lost 3 bases and 0 bases respectively, with 15 bases between them. The CDR3 region is CASSLDSGTPSYNEQFF. CDR3 nucleotides: TGTGCCAGCAGTTTGGATAGCGGAACCCCCTCCTACAATGAGCAGTTCTTC.

This clonotype appeared many times. The V call is TRBV6-6, the J call TRBJ2-5, with D maybe TRBD1 (5 bases). V was pared by 6 bases and J by 4 bases, with 12 bases between. The length of the CDR3 is 13 residues. Germline-derived CDR1 and CDR2 are MNHNY and SVGAGI (reference sequence). The CDR3 sequence is CASRTDTGETQYF. CDR3 in DNA: TGTGCCAGCAGAACCGACACAGGAGAGACCCAGTACTTC.

This clonotype was detected only a few times. The gene calls are TRBV18 and TRBJ2-1; D is uncertain. The germline V gene encodes CDR1 KGHSH and CDR2 LQKENI. V shed 2 bases and J shed 7 bases, with 12 bases lying between them. The CDR3 length is 14 residues. CDR3 region: CASSPSFLINEQFF. CDR3 coding DNA: TGTGCCAGCTCACCAAGTTTCCTAATTAATGAGCAGTTCTTC.